This paragraph reports one TCR beta chain. The target antigen is unknown. Between the trimmed V and J ends, which lost 3 bases and 4 bases, there was a span of 14 bases. CDR3 length: 15 amino acids. These data come from a study of T cell repertoires in cytomegalovirus infection. The wider study: Both a matching HLA type and CMV infection were indicated by public TCR beta signatures. General study points: In two of eight donors, the top clonotype was HLA-C-restricted CMV-specific. Identification of carriers of CMV plus the relevant HLA was performed using cumulative public TCR beta family frequency.

A single record per CDR3 protein comes from TCRdb applying MiXCR to the reads. Seen here are 450,000 to 650,000 distinct CDR3 sequences, about 26% observed once, and the top ten hold under 15%. The clonotype originates from a human donor in good health (CMV status not recorded). Some clones in this sample may be carry-over from other donors' samples. Sequenced: PBMCs. This chain joins TRBV12-3 or TRBV12-4 and TRBJ2-3; the D gene is possibly TRBD2 (6 bases). CDR3 protein: CASSLRTGAADTQYF. The CDR3 nucleotides are TGTGCCAGCAGTTTGAGGACGGGAGCTGCAGATACGCAGTATTTT.